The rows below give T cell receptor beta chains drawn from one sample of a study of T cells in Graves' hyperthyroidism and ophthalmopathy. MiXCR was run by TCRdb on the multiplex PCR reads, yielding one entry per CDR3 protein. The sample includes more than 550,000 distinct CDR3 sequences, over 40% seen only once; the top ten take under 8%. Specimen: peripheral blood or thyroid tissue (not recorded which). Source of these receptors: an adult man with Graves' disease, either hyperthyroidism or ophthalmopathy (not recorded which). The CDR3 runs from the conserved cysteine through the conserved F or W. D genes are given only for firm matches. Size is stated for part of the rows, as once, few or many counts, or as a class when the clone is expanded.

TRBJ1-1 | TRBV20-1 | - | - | TGCAGTGCCAATATCGGACACACGGTGAACACTGAAGCTTTCTTT | CSANIGHTVNTEAFF
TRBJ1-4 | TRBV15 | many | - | TGTGCCACCAGCAGAGAGGGCAGGTGGGAAAAACTGTTTTTT | CATSREGRWEKLFF
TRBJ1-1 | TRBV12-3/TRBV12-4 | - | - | TGTGCCACCTCATTCGGGGGTGGGGACACTGAAGCTTTCTTT | CATSFGGGDTEAFF
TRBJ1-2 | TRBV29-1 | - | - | TGCAGCAGCCCGCGGACCAGTGGCTACACCTTC | CSSPRTSGYTF
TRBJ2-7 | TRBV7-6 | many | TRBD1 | TGTGCCAGCAGCTTGCTGGGACAGGGGGTCGAGCAGTACTTC | CASSLLGQGVEQYF
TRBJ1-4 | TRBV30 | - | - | TGTGCCTTACGGGCCAGGGGTGAAAAACTGTTTTTT | CALRARGEKLFF
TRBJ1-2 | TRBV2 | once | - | TGTGCCAGCAGCCAAGTCCCGGGAGATGGCTACACCTTC | CASSQVPGDGYTF
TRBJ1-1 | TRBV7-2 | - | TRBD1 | TGTGCCAGCAGCCCCGCAAACAGGGGCATAGGCACTGAAGCTTTCTTT | CASSPANRGIGTEAFF
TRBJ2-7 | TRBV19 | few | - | TGTGCCAGTAGAGGTGATCCGGGACCACTTTACGAGCAGTACTTC | CASRGDPGPLYEQYF
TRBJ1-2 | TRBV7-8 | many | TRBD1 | TGTGCCAGCAGCCAGGGACAGGGGGCAGGTGGCTACACCTTC | CASSQGQGAGGYTF
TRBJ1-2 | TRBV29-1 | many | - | TGCAGCGTTGATCCAACTGGGTTTGTTTATGGCTACACCTTC | CSVDPTGFVYGYTF
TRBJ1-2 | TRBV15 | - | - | TGTGCCACCAGCAGAGCTCAGGGAACCAACTATGGCTACACCTTC | CATSRAQGTNYGYTF
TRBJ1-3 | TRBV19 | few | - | TGTGCCAGTAGTATGGGAAACTCTGGAAACACCATATATTTT | CASSMGNSGNTIYF
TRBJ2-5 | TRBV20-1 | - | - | TGCAGTGCTAGACGAATAGACTCAGGGACCCAGTACTTC | CSARRIDSGTQYF
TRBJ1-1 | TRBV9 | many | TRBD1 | TGTGCCAGCAGCGACAGACAGGGAGGTGAAGCTTTCTTT | CASSDRQGGEAFF
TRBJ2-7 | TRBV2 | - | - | TGTGCCAGCAGCGCATTCGGCGGCTCCTACGAGCAGTACTTC | CASSAFGGSYEQYF
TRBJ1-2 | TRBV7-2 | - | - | TGTGCCAGCAGCCCATGTCAGGGGTGTGGCTACACCTTC | CASSPCQGCGYTF
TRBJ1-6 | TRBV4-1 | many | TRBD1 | TGCGCCAGCAGCCAAGAGTTGTGGACAGGCAATTCACCCCTCCACTTT | CASSQELWTGNSPLHF
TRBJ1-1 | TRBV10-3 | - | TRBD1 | TGTGCCATCAGTGAGTCATTGGACAGGCAGGCGGCTGAAGCTTTCTTT | CAISESLDRQAAEAFF
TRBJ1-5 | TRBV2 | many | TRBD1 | TGTGCCAGCCTGGGACAGTACAATCAGCCCCAGCATTTT | CASLGQYNQPQHF
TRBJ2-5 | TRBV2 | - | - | TGTGCCAGCAGTAGGACAGTCTCCGAGACCCAGTACTTC | CASSRTVSETQYF
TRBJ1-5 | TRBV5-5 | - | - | TGTGCCAGCAGCGGTGGGACACGGACAAATCAGCCCCAGCATTTT | CASSGGTRTNQPQHF
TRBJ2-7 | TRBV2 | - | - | TGTGCCAGCACCCCTTGGGGCAGAGCCTACGAGCAGTACTTC | CASTPWGRAYEQYF
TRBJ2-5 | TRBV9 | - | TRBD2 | TGTGCCAGCAGCGTAGGGACTAGCGGGGAGACCCAGTACTTC | CASSVGTSGETQYF
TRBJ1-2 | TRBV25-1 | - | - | TGTGCCAGCAGTCTACCCGGGGGCGAGCTCGGCTACACCTTC | CASSLPGGELGYTF
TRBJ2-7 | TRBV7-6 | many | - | TGTGCCAGCAGCTTATTACCCCACGAGGACTACGAGCAGTACTTC | CASSLLPHEDYEQYF
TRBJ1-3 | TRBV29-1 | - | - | TGCAGCGTGCCTTGGGGGTTTGGAAGCACCATATATTTT | CSVPWGFGSTIYF
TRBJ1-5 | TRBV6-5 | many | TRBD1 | TGTGCCAGCAGACCGACCGGGACAGGGAATCAGCCCCAGCATTTT | CASRPTGTGNQPQHF
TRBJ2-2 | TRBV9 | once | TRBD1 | TGTGCCAGCAGCGCACAGGGGGCGGGCACCGGGGAGCTGTTTTTT | CASSAQGAGTGELFF
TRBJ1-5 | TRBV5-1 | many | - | TGCGCCAGCAGCTTGGGACAGGACGATCAGCCCCAGCATTTT | CASSLGQDDQPQHF
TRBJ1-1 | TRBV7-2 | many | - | TGTGCCAGCAGCTTAGGGCCACAGGGAGCGAACACTGAAGCTTTCTTT | CASSLGPQGANTEAFF
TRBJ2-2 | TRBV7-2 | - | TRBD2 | TGTGCCAGCAGCCGGGGGGGTACCGGGGAGCTGTTTTTT | CASSRGGTGELFF
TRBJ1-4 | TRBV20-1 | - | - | TGCAGTGCGAGCCGGGACACCGGTGAGCTGTTTTTT | CSASRDTGELFF
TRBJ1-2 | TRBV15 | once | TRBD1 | TGTGCCACCAGCAGCACGGGACAGGCTGGCTACACCTTC | CATSSTGQAGYTF
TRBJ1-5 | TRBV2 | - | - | TGTGCCAGCAGTTTGCTTGGGGCAGGAACGCATCAGCCCCAGCATTTT | CASSLLGAGTHQPQHF
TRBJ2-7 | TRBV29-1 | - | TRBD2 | TGCAGCGTCTCGGGGTCTAGCGGAACCTACGAGCAGTACTTC | CSVSGSSGTYEQYF
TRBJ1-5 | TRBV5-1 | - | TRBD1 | TGCGCCAGCGGTTTGGAACAGGGGGCTCAGCCCCAGCATTTT | CASGLEQGAQPQHF
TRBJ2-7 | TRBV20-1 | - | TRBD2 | TGCAGTGCTAGAGACCCCCTAGCGGGAGAGTACGAGCAGTACTTC | CSARDPLAGEYEQYF
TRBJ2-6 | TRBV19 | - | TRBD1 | TGTGCCAGTAGTCGGGACAGCCCAGGGGCCAACGTCCTGACTTTC | CASSRDSPGANVLTF
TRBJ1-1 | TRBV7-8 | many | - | TGTGCCAGCAGCGATCGAAGTGGGGTCGGAGCTTTCTTT | CASSDRSGVGAFF
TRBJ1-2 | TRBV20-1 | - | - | TGCAGTGCTAGACCACCGGGGCCCGATAACTATGGCTACACCTTC | CSARPPGPDNYGYTF
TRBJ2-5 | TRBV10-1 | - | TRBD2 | TGCGCCAGCAGTGAGTCGCCGTCGGGACTAGCGAAAGAGACCCAGTACTTC | CASSESPSGLAKETQYF
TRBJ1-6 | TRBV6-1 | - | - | TGTGCCAGCAAAATACCACAGGGCGACGTTGATTCACCCCTCCACTTT | CASKIPQGDVDSPLHF
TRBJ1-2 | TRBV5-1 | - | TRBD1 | TGCGCCAGCAGTACCGGGACAGGGGGCTCGACCTATGGCTACACCTTC | CASSTGTGGSTYGYTF
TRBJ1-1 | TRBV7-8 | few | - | TGTGCCAGCAGCCAAAGGGAGTACACTGAAGCTTTCTTT | CASSQREYTEAFF
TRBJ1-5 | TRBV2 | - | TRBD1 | TGTGCCAGCAGTGACCGGGACAGCCCCAATCAGCCCCAGCATTTT | CASSDRDSPNQPQHF
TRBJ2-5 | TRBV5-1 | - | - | TGCGCCAGCAGCTTGGGGACGGTCGAAGAGACCCAGTACTTC | CASSLGTVEETQYF
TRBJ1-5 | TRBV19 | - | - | TGTGCCAGTAGTAGCGGCCTCTCAGGCAATCAGCCCCAGCATTTT | CASSSGLSGNQPQHF
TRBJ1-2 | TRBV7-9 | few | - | TGTGCCAGCAGCCAATTTGGGCATGGCTACACCTTC | CASSQFGHGYTF
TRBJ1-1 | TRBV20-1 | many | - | TGCAGTGCTAGAGCGGCAGGAATGAACACTGAAGCTTTCTTT | CSARAAGMNTEAFF
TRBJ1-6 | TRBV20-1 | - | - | TGCAGTGCTTTCCACGGTGTAGGGAGCTCCTATAATTCACCCCTCCACTTT | CSAFHGVGSSYNSPLHF
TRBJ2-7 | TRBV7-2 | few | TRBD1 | TGTGCCAGCTCCCGGGACAGGGACCCCTCCTACGAGCAGTACTTC | CASSRDRDPSYEQYF
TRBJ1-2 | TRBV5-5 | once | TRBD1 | TGTGCCAGCAGCCGGACAGGGGTTTTGGATGGCTACACCTTC | CASSRTGVLDGYTF
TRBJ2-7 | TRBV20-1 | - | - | TGCAGTGCTCACGAGGGGGTCTACGAGCAGTACTTC | CSAHEGVYEQYF
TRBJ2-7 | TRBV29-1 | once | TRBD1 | TGCAGCTGGTGGACAGGGGAAGAGCAGTACTTC | CSWWTGEEQYF
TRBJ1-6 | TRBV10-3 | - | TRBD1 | TGTGCCATACAGGGGGTTGGTTCACCCCTCCACTTT | CAIQGVGSPLHF
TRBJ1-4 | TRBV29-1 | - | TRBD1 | TGCGGCGTTGCGGGACAGGAAAAGCTGTTTTTT | CGVAGQEKLFF
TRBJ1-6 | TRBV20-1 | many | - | TGCAGTCTTACCGTCATTGAGGGTTATTCACCCCTCCACTTT | CSLTVIEGYSPLHF
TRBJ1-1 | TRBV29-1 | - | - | TGCAGCAGTTCCCCGATGAGGACTGAAGCTTTCTTT | CSSSPMRTEAFF